This T cell receptor beta chain is from a study of PD-L1 blockade in urothelial cancer. Repertoires were generated with immunoSEQ multiplex PCR, while TCRdb's copy carries only in-frame clones and drops some. The top ten clones hold around 1.7% of a sample with around 110,000 clones, more than 85% of them seen once. The V gene's germline CDR1 is SNHLY and CDR2 FYNNEI. The junction had 5 bases not matched to a gene; V was cut back by 6 bases and J by 4 bases. The CDR3 spans 14 residues. Time point here: peripheral blood 6 weeks after treatment start. The clonotype was recovered from a man aged 60 to 69 with urothelial cancer. This sequence joins TRBV2 and TRBJ2-7; 11 bases line up with TRBD2. This sample comprised PBMCs, obtained around atezolizumab (anti-PD-L1) treatment. The CDR3 nucleotides read TGTGCCAGCAGAAGACTAGCGGGGAATTACGAGCAGTACTTC. Protein sequence: CASRRLAGNYEQYF.